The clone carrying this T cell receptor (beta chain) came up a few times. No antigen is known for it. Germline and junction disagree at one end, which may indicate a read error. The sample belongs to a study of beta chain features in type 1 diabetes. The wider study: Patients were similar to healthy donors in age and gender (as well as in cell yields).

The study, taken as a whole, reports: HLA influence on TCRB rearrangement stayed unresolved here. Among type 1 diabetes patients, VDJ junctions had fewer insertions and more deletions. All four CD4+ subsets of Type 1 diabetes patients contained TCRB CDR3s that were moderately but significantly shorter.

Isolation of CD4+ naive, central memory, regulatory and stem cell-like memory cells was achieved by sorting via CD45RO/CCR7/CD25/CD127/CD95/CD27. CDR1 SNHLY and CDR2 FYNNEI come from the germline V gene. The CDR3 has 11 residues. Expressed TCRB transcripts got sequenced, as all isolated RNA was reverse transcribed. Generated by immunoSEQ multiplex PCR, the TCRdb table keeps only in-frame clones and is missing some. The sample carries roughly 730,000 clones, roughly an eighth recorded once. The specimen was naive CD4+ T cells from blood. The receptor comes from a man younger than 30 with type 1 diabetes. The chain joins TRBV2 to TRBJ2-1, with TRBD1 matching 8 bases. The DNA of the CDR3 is TGTGCCAGCAGTCCGACAGGGGAGCCGTTCTTC. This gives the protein CASSPTGEPFF.